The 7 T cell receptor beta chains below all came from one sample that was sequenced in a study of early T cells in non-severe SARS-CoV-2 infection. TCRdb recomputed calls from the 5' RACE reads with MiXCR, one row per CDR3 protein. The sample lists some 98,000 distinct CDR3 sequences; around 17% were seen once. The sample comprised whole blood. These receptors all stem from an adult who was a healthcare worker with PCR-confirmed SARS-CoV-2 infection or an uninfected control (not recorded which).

CDR3 region: CASSLGVYSGNTIYF. The CDR3 DNA follows: TGTGCCAGCAGCTTAGGGGTATACTCTGGAAACACCATATATTTT. This chain links TRBV5-6 with TRBJ1-3, with TRBD1 as a possible D gene (5 bases). Germline loops: CDR1 SGHDT, CDR2 YYEEEE. CDR3 size: 15 residues. Trimming shortened V by 2 bases and J by 0 bases, and 9 bases separated the two germline ends.

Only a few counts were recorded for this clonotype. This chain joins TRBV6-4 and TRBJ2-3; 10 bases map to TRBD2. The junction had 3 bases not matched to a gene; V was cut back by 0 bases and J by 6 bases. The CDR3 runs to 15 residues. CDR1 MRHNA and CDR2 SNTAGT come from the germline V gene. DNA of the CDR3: TGTGCCAGCAGTGACTCAGCGGGAGGGCCGGATACGCAGTATTTT. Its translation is CASSDSAGGPDTQYF.

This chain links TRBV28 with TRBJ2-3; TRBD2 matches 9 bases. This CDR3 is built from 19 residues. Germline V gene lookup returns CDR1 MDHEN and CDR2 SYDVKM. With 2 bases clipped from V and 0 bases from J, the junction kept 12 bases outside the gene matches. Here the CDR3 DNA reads TGTGCCAGCAGTTTAGGAGTAAGACTAGCGGCCTGGAGCACAGATACGCAGTATTTT. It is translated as CASSLGVRLAAWSTDTQYF.

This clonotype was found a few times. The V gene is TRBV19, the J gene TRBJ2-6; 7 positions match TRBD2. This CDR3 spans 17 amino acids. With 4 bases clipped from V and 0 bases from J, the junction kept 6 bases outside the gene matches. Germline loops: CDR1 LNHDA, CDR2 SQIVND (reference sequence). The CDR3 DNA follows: TGTGCCAGTAGTAGGAGCGGGACCACCTCTGGGGCCAACGTCCTGACTTTC. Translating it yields CASSRSGTTSGANVLTF.

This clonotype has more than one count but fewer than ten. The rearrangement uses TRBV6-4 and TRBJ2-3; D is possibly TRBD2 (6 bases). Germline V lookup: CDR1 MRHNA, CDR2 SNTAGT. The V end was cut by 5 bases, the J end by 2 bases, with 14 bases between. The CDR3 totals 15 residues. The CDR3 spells CASSSGGSPTDTQYF. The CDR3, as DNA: TGTGCCAGCAGTAGTGGAGGGTCACCCACAGATACGCAGTATTTT.

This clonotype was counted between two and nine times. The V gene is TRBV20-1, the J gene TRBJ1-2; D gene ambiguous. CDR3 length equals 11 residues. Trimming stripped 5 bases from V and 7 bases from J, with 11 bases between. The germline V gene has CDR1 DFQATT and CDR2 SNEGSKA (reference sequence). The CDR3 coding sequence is TGCAGTGCTTCCCTCCGGGGTGGCTACACCTTC. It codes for CSASLRGGYTF.

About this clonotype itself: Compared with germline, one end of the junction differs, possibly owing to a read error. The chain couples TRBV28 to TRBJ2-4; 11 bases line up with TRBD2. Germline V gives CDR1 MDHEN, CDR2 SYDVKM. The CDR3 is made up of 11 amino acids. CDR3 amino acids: CASSWAGLAEF. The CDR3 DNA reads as TGTGCCAGCAGTTGGGCGGGACTAGCGGAGTTC.